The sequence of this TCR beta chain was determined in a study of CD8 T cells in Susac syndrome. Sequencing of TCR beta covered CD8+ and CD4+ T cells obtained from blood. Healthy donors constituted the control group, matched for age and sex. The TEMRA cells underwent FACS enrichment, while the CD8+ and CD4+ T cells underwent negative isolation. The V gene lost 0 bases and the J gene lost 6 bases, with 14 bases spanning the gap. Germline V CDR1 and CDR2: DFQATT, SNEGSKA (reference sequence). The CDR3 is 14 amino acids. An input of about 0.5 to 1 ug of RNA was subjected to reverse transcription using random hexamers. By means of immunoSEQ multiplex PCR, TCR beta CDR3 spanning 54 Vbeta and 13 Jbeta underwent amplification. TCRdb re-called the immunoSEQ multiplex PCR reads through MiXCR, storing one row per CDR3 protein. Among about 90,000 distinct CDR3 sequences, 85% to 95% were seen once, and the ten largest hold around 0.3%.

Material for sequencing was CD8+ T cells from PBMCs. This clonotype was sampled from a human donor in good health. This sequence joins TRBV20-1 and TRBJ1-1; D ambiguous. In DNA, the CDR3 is TGCAGTGCTAGAGATCTGGATAGCGCCGCTGAAGCTTTCTTT. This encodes CSARDLDSAAEAFF.